This T cell receptor beta chain comes out of a study of blood T cell repertoires in COVID-19. The CDR3 spans 15 residues. Germline CDR1 is SGHDT and CDR2 is YYEEEE. V trimming: 3 bases; J trimming: 6 bases; junction bases outside the gene matches: 6. Seattle patients were enrolled while actively infected and followed longitudinally. Per the original data handling: For nucleated cells, counts were estimated from reference gene primer amplification. Sequencing was performed with immunoSEQ multiplex PCR; in TCRdb, only in-frame clones are kept and a portion is missing. The V and J calls and clone size come from that table; D and trimming were worked out from the DNA. The sample lists over 200,000 clones, 83% occurring once.

Sequencing was carried out using peripheral blood. This receptor was taken from a woman aged 30 to 39 with COVID-19, enrolled during active disease. This chain uses TRBV5-6 with TRBJ1-5; 10 positions match TRBD1. The CDR3 here is CASSSGTGVVQPQHF. The CDR3 DNA sequence: TGTGCCAGCAGCTCCGGGACAGGGGTCGTTCAGCCCCAGCATTTT.